This section outlines one T cell receptor (beta chain) sequence together with its context. The study used healthy donors as controls matched for age and sex. Both CD4+ and CD8+ T cells were negatively isolated, and TEMRA cells underwent FACS enrichment. The V end was cut by 1 base, the J end by 4 bases, with 4 bases between. CDR3 length: 13 amino acids. Germline loops: CDR1 SGHTA, CDR2 FQGTGA. It was with random hexamers that roughly 0.45 to 1 ug RNA was reverse transcribed. TCR beta CDR3 was amplified by immunoSEQ multiplex PCR. This amplification extended across 54 Vbeta and 13 Jbeta segments. TCRdb called the immunoSEQ multiplex PCR reads again in MiXCR, with one record for every CDR3 protein. The repertoire consists of around 99,000 distinct CDR3 sequences, with about 96% occurring once and the leading ten covering more than 0.08%. These data originate in a study of CD8 T cells in Susac syndrome.

The gene calls are TRBV7-3 and TRBJ2-2; D not resolved. The sample was CD4+ T cells from PBMCs. The source of this sequence is a human donor in good health. The CDR3 protein is CASSLRGTGELFF. DNA for the CDR3: TGTGCCAGCAGCTTAAGAGGCACCGGGGAGCTGTTTTTT.